The 27 T cell receptor beta chains presented below share a single source sample, sequenced in a study of T-cell reconstitution after alpha-beta-depleted transplantation in children. Preparation of the TCRbeta library was carried out with unique molecular identifiers. TCRdb ran MiXCR on the PCR reads and lists one entry per CDR3 protein. The sample yields about 230,000 distinct CDR3 sequences, approximately 12% seen once. Sequencing was performed on PBMCs from the stem cell graft donor, taken from the stem cell graft. The receptors here all came from a human donor who donated a stem cell graft to a child with acute lymphoblastic leukemia.

The chain is built from TRBV20-1 and TRBJ2-7, with D possibly TRBD2 on 6 matching bases. V was trimmed by 5 bases and J by 6 bases, leaving 11 bases between them. CDR3 size: 11 residues. Germline assignment: CDR1 DFQATT and CDR2 SNEGSKA (reference sequence). The CDR3 protein is CSAGLASEQYF. In nucleotides, the CDR3 is TGCAGTGCTGGGCTAGCGAGCGAGCAGTACTTC.

The chain is built from TRBV7-2 and TRBJ2-7, with 7 bases fitting TRBD1. The CDR3 spans 15 residues. V was pared by 1 base and J by 1 base, with 4 bases of the junction left unmatched. Germline CDR1 and CDR2: SGHTA and FQGNSA. CDR3 nucleotide sequence: TGTGCCAGCAGCTTAGACAGGGGAGAATCCTACGAGCAGTACTTC. As protein: CASSLDRGESYEQYF.

J is TRBJ1-1 and V is TRBV11-2, with D unresolved. Per the germline V gene, CDR1 is SGHAT and CDR2 is FQNNGV. The CDR3 extends over 15 amino acids. The V gene lost 0 bases and the J gene lost 5 bases, with 13 bases spanning the gap. CDR3 protein: CASSLDRVGSTEAFF. The CDR3, as DNA: TGTGCCAGCAGCTTAGATCGTGTAGGGTCAACTGAAGCTTTCTTT.

There are many counts of this clonotype. The J gene is TRBJ1-1, the V gene TRBV27, with a tentative D call TRBD1 (6 bases). CDR3 length: 14 residues. V gave up 6 bases and J gave up 7 bases, with 18 bases separating them. Germline V CDR1 and CDR2: MNHEY, SMNVEV (reference sequence). The CDR3 reads CASSSDMGAGEAFF. DNA for the CDR3: TGTGCCAGCAGCTCCGACATGGGGGCTGGTGAAGCTTTCTTT.

This clonotype was observed many times. The chain couples TRBV5-1 to TRBJ2-5, with D unclear. This CDR3 region has 14 residues. The V end was cut by 0 bases, the J end by 3 bases, with 9 bases between. The germline gives CDR1 SGHRS, CDR2 YFSETQ. CDR3 residues: CASSLEVPKETQYF. CDR3 nucleotides: TGCGCCAGCAGCTTGGAGGTCCCGAAAGAGACCCAGTACTTC.

In its sample, this clonotype was seen many times. This chain joins TRBV6-1 and TRBJ2-7, with 8 bases that match TRBD1. This CDR3 spans 14 amino acids. V was pared by 4 bases and J by 2 bases, with 4 bases of the junction left unmatched. In germline, CDR1 is MNHNS, CDR2 SASEGT. This chain's CDR3 is CASSAGTGPYEQYF. The CDR3 DNA reads TGTGCCAGCAGTGCCGGGACAGGACCCTACGAGCAGTACTTC.

This clonotype has ten or more counts. The chain carries TRBV5-1 and TRBJ1-4; D gene uncertain. Germline V gene sequence: CDR1 SGHRS, CDR2 YFSETQ. The length of the CDR3 is 13 residues. Trimming shortened V by 4 bases and J by 8 bases, and 12 bases separated the two germline ends. CDR3: CASSIGMEEKLFF. DNA of the CDR3: TGCGCCAGCAGCATCGGGATGGAGGAAAAACTGTTTTTT. Looking up the rest from reference TRBV5-1 and TRBJ1-4 gives the full variable domain: KAGVTQTPRYLIKTRGQQVTLSCSPISGHRSVSWYQQTPGQGLQFLFEYFSETQRNKGNFPGRFSGRQFSNSRSEMNVSTLELGDSALYLCASSIGMEEKLFFGSGTQLSVL.

This clonotype was counted a single time. A much larger clone differs by one base, so this may be a read error. The V call is TRBV5-6, the J call TRBJ2-2; 10 bases map to TRBD1. Germline CDR1 reads SGHDT; CDR2 reads YYEEEE. This CDR3 is built from 14 residues. The CDR3 bases are TGTGCCAGCGATGGACAGGGGGGGACCGGGGCGCTGTTTTTT. It is translated as CASDGQGGTGALFF.

This clonotype came up many times. The chain couples TRBV20-1 to TRBJ2-3; 7 bases align to TRBD2. The J segment lost 2 bases and the V segment lost 4 bases, leaving 9 bases of the junction unmatched. This CDR3 spans 15 amino acids. Germline values: CDR1 DFQATT, CDR2 SNEGSKA (reference sequence). The CDR3 DNA sequence: TGCAGTGCTACCGGCGGGGGTCCTATCACAGATACGCAGTATTTT. Translated: CSATGGGPITDTQYF.

This clonotype was seen at least ten times. This rearrangement joins TRBV28 to TRBJ2-3; D not certain. The CDR3 contains 13 residues. V dropped 6 bases and J dropped 2 bases, with 9 bases sitting between them. CDR1 is MDHEN, CDR2 SYDVKM, per germline. CDR3 DNA sequence: TGTGCCAGCAGCCCAGGACCCACAGATACGCAGTATTTT. As protein: CASSPGPTDTQYF.

J is TRBJ2-2 and V is TRBV29-1; D uncertain. The CDR3 loop spans 12 amino acids. Germline V gene lookup returns CDR1 SQVTM and CDR2 ANQGSEA. The germline V and J ends were trimmed by 5 bases and 1 base, with 5 bases remaining between them. Here the CDR3 DNA reads TGCAGCGTTTCGCGGAACACCGGGGAGCTGTTTTTT. It yields the protein CSVSRNTGELFF.

This clonotype has ten or more counts. Here the CDR3 reads CASSRLPAGVGYEQYF. CDR3 DNA sequence: TGTGCCAGCAGCCGCCTACCTGCAGGGGTAGGCTACGAGCAGTACTTC. The chain is built from TRBV6-5 and TRBJ2-7, with TRBD1 as a possible D gene (6 bases). Looked up from germline, CDR1 is MNHEY and CDR2 is SVGAGI. The CDR3 covers 16 residues. Between the trimmed V and J ends, which lost 6 bases and 3 bases, there was a span of 21 bases.

Ten or more counts support this clonotype. The CDR3 sequence: CASSYSNGGEISYEQYF. The CDR3 region has the DNA TGTGCCAGCAGTTACTCGAATGGGGGAGAGATTTCCTACGAGCAGTACTTC. This rearrangement joins TRBV6-5 to TRBJ2-7; D may be TRBD1 or TRBD2 (5 bases each). The CDR3 is 17 amino acids. V was shortened by 0 bases and J by 1 base, with 16 bases between the two germline ends. The germline V gene encodes CDR1 MNHEY and CDR2 SVGAGI.

V gene TRBV12-3 or TRBV12-4 combines with J gene TRBJ1-5; D gene uncertain. The length of the CDR3 is 16 residues. The V end lost 9 bases, the J end lost 0 bases, and 18 bases lay between the germline ends. The CDR3 loop is CASTLAAAHSNQPQHF. Here the CDR3 DNA reads TGTGCCAGTACCCTGGCGGCAGCACATAGCAATCAGCCCCAGCATTTT.

This clonotype was seen at least ten times. This chain joins TRBV27 and TRBJ1-1; D is uncertain. The CDR3 extends over 17 amino acids. Germline V gene data show CDR1 as MNHEY and CDR2 as SMNVEV (reference sequence). With 7 bases removed from V and 0 bases from J, the gap between germline ends came to 21 bases. CDR3 region: CASISPLRKNMNTEAFF. CDR3 DNA sequence: TGTGCCAGCATTTCTCCCCTCAGAAAAAACATGAACACTGAAGCTTTCTTT.

V and J are TRBV4-3 and TRBJ2-1; a weak D match, TRBD2 (5 bases). Germline CDR1 is LGHNA and CDR2 is YSLEER. V gave up 1 base and J gave up 7 bases, with 14 bases separating them. CDR3 length: 15 amino acids. CDR3: CASSQAGVARNEQFF. CDR3 DNA: TGCGCCAGCAGCCAAGCCGGGGTGGCAAGGAATGAGCAGTTCTTC.

There are many counts of this clonotype. This sequence joins TRBV2 and TRBJ1-2; no definite D call. The ends were cut back, 1 base at V and 4 bases at J, with 16 bases in the middle. This CDR3 comprises 16 residues. Germline CDR1 is SNHLY and CDR2 is FYNNEI. The CDR3 DNA sequence: TGTGCCAGCAGTGAAGATAAAGGCCTCCCGCCCTATGGCTACACCTTC. Translation: CASSEDKGLPPYGYTF.

This clonotype was observed at least ten times. V is TRBV13 and J is TRBJ2-7; D call uncertain. The CDR3 totals 12 residues. V lost 5 bases and J lost 1, with 6 bases in between. Germline CDR1 and CDR2: PRHDT and FYEKMQ (reference sequence). The CDR3 coding sequence is TGTGCCAGCAGCGCCCGTTCCTACGAGCAGTACTTC. Its translation: CASSARSYEQYF.

This clonotype was detected ten times or more. The chain couples TRBV9 to TRBJ2-1; D call uncertain. The ends were cut back, 0 bases at V and 6 bases at J, with 7 bases in the middle. Germline CDR1 is SGDLS and CDR2 is YYNGEE. CDR3 size: 13 residues. The CDR3, as DNA: TGTGCCAGCAGCGTAGAGGGATCCAATGAGCAGTTCTTC. Translating it yields CASSVEGSNEQFF. Variable domain in full (rest from reference TRBV9 and TRBJ2-1): DSGVTQTPKHLITATGQRVTLRCSPRSGDLSVYWYQQSLDQGLQFLIQYYNGEERAKGNILERFSAQQFPDLHSELNLSSLELGDSALYFCASSVEGSNEQFFGPGTRLTVL.

This clonotype occurred a few times. The chain joins TRBV20-1 to TRBJ2-6; D may be TRBD1 (6 bases). The V end was cut by 6 bases, the J end by 0 bases, with 15 bases between. The CDR3 covers 16 residues. Germline-derived CDR1 and CDR2 are DFQATT and SNEGSKA (reference sequence). The CDR3 region is CSAPGQGPSGANVLTF. For the CDR3, the DNA is TGCAGTGCCCCGGGGCAGGGGCCCTCTGGGGCCAACGTCCTGACTTTC.

This clonotype was observed at least ten times. This chain connects TRBV2 to TRBJ1-4; a weak D match, TRBD1 (6 bases). Germline assignment: CDR1 SNHLY and CDR2 FYNNEI. V lost 8 bases and J 0 bases, leaving 7 bases between the germline ends. The CDR3 consists of 13 residues. The CDR3 reads CASQGSTNEKLFF. CDR3 bases: TGTGCCAGCCAGGGGTCAACTAATGAAAAACTGTTTTTT.

This clonotype was observed at least ten times. The genes are TRBV7-9 and TRBJ2-3; 10 positions match TRBD1. CDR1 and CDR2 from the germline V gene are SEHNR and FQNEAQ (reference sequence). CDR3 size: 15 residues. Trimming took 4 bases from V and 7 from J; bases not matched to a gene: 8. The CDR3 nucleotides are TGTGCCAGCAGCTCTCCGGGACAGGGGCCGAATACGCAGTATTTT. Translated, it gives CASSSPGQGPNTQYF.

The chain has TRBV30 and TRBJ1-5, with 7 bases aligning to TRBD1. The J segment lost 2 bases and the V segment lost 0 bases, leaving 1 base of the junction unmatched. Germline V gene lookup returns CDR1 GTSNPN and CDR2 SVGIG (reference sequence). The CDR3 length is 14 residues. CDR3 bases: TGTGCCTGGAGTGTAGGGGGCGGCAATCAGCCCCAGCATTTT. Protein sequence: CAWSVGGGNQPQHF.

At least ten counts were recorded for this clonotype. At one of its ends the junction is not consistent with the germline gene, which may arise from a read error. The chain is built from TRBV20-1 and TRBJ2-3; the D is unclear. The length of the CDR3 is 12 residues. Germline-derived CDR1 and CDR2 are DFQATT and SNEGSKA (reference sequence). The CDR3 DNA sequence: TGCAGTGTTAGACACAGAACAGATACGCAGTATTTT. Its protein is CSVRHRTDTQYF.

This clonotype has ten or more counts. The chain couples TRBV11-2 to TRBJ2-5; D tentatively reads TRBD1 or TRBD2 (5 bases each). From germline, CDR1 is SGHAT and CDR2 FQNNGV. The CDR3 spans 16 residues. Trimming cost V 1 base and J 4 bases, with 16 bases left between them. CDR3 amino acids: CASSLGRGVRGETQYF. CDR3 nucleotide sequence: TGTGCCAGCAGCTTAGGTCGGGGAGTGAGGGGAGAGACCCAGTACTTC.

V gene TRBV19 combines with J gene TRBJ2-1; D gene ambiguous. Germline V gives CDR1 LNHDA, CDR2 SQIVND (reference sequence). The CDR3 sequence is 14 residues long. The V and J ends lost 6 bases and 1 base respectively, with 10 bases between them. The CDR3 DNA follows: TGTGCCAGTAGACAGATGAGTTCCTACAATGAGCAGTTCTTC. This codes for CASRQMSSYNEQFF. The full variable domain, completed using reference TRBV19 and TRBJ2-1, is DGGITQSPKYLFRKEGQNVTLSCEQNLNHDAMYWYRQDPGQGLRLIYYSQIVNDFQKGDIAEGYSVSREKKESFPLTVTSAQKNPTAFYLCASRQMSSYNEQFFGPGTRLTVL.

This clonotype has at least ten counts. The rearrangement links TRBV5-1 to TRBJ1-4; D call uncertain. V gave up 2 bases and J gave up 3 bases, with 14 bases separating them. The CDR3 has 16 amino acids. Germline V gene data show CDR1 as SGHRS and CDR2 as YFSETQ. This chain's CDR3 is CASSFRTGPANEKLFF. DNA of the CDR3: TGCGCCAGCAGCTTTAGGACCGGGCCGGCTAATGAAAAACTGTTTTTT.